This T cell receptor (beta chain) comes out of a study of blood T cells in healthy people across ages. Study context: Per two T cells, about one barcoded beta molecule was captured through template switching.

Alongside a J-beta primer mix, a sample-barcoded 5' primer served in a second PCR lasting roughly 7 to 11 cycles. TCRdb processed the 5' RACE reads anew with MiXCR; each CDR3 protein has one entry. The sample has some 890,000 distinct CDR3 sequences; 25% to 30% are singletons. This CDR3 spans 14 amino acids. Per the germline V gene, CDR1 is MDHEN and CDR2 is SYDVKM. The germline V and J ends were trimmed by 1 base and 7 bases, with 10 bases remaining between them. Each donor was a healthy Caucasian individual from Russia, aged roughly 6 to 100. The same data also contributed to another study, on T cells of mothers and their children.

The sequencing sample was made of blood. The chain carries TRBV28 and TRBJ1-4; possible D gene TRBD1, 6 bases. This TCR was sampled from a woman in her forties in good health. The CDR3 nucleotides are TGTGCCAGCAGTTTATCGGGGGGCAGTGAAAAACTGTTTTTT. Residues: CASSLSGGSEKLFF.